This T cell receptor (beta chain) was found in a study of cytomegalovirus exposure and HLA in healthy donors. Study results and caveats: There were 160 or so TCR beta chains listed as cytomegalovirus-associated. The CMV antigen specificity of a few CMV-associated chains was confirmed through in vitro analysis. Further analysis was carried out later, and it showed several of the most significant clusters appearing linked to common viral pathogens.

CDR1 is MNHNS, CDR2 SASEGT, per germline. Trimming shortened V by 5 bases and J by 7 bases, and 6 bases separated the two germline ends. CDR3 size: 11 residues. PCR involved 60 Vbeta and 13 Jbeta primers. Libraries were prepared by immunoSEQ multiplex PCR; TCRdb keeps only in-frame clonotypes and omits some of them. The sample consists of some 99,000 clones, approximately 76% of them appearing once. As regards this clone: Antigen: not known.

The chain has TRBV6-1 and TRBJ2-4, with D unclear. The sequencing input was PBMCs. The sequence was obtained from a woman aged 45-65 years in good health and CMV-seropositive. CDR3 in amino acids: CASSFSNIQYF. CDR3 nucleotides: TGTGCCAGCAGTTTCTCCAACATTCAGTACTTC.